This TCR beta chain was captured by sequencing in a study of cytomegalovirus exposure and HLA in healthy donors. The germline V gene has CDR1 LNHDA and CDR2 SQIVND (reference sequence). This CDR3 is built from 15 residues. The J segment lost 8 bases and the V segment lost 5 bases, leaving 10 bases of the junction unmatched. In the PCR, 60 Vbeta and 13 Jbeta primers were used. Method: immunoSEQ multiplex PCR; TCRdb's copy keeps in-frame clones and lacks some. The sample includes more than 95,000 clones, roughly four fifths of them seen just once. This clone occurred a few times. V and J are TRBV19 and TRBJ2-1, with 9 bases identical to TRBD2. This receptor was obtained from a woman aged 40 to 55 in good health and CMV-seropositive. The sample taken for sequencing was PBMCs. The CDR3 sequence is CASSGRSGTSYEQFF. The CDR3 DNA sequence: TGTGCCAGTAGTGGCCGATCCGGGACTAGCTATGAGCAGTTCTTC. The complete variable domain, with remaining parts taken from reference TRBV19 and TRBJ2-1, reads DGGITQSPKYLFRKEGQNVTLSCEQNLNHDAMYWYRQDPGQGLRLIYYSQIVNDFQKGDIAEGYSVSREKKESFPLTVTSAQKNPTAFYLCASSGRSGTSYEQFFGPGTRLTVL.